This T cell receptor (beta chain) was found in a study of cytomegalovirus exposure and HLA in healthy donors. Whole-study findings and limits: Reports state that TCR beta sequences accurately predicted most subjects' HLA-A and HLA-B alleles.

Concerning this clone itself: Its antigen is undetermined.

13 Jbeta primers and 60 Vbeta primers were used for the PCR. Original processing methods: Around 11 million of some 80 million unique TCR beta chains were shared, per a later count. Profiled with immunoSEQ multiplex PCR; TCRdb holds only in-frame clones, not every one. V and J calls and clone size are copied from that table; D and trimming were computed from the DNA. There are around 74,000 clones in the sample, with about 4.6% held by the top ten. Everyone who donated was a healthy bone marrow donor. Sequences were obtained from PBMCs. This TCR derives from a man aged 25 to 40 in good health and CMV-seronegative.

CDR3 in DNA: TGCGCCAGCAGCTTACAGGAGAGCTACAATGAGCAGTTCTTC. Protein: CASSLQESYNEQFF. The gene calls are TRBV5-1 and TRBJ2-1; possibly TRBD1 for D (5 bases). This CDR3 region has 14 residues. Germline CDR1 and CDR2: SGHRS and YFSETQ. Trimming took 2 bases from V and 3 from J, leaving 9 bases between them. The whole variable domain, remainder taken from reference TRBV5-1 and TRBJ2-1, is KAGVTQTPRYLIKTRGQQVTLSCSPISGHRSVSWYQQTPGQGLQFLFEYFSETQRNKGNFPGRFSGRQFSNSRSEMNVSTLELGDSALYLCASSLQESYNEQFFGPGTRLTVL.